The entry below gives a single T cell receptor (beta chain) sequence along with its context. Antigen unknown. Primers included in the PCR were 60 Vbeta and 13 Jbeta primers. The method was immunoSEQ multiplex PCR; TCRdb's version includes in-frame clones alone and lacks a portion of them. The sample yields about 170,000 clones, about 75% seen once. The junction had 8 bases not matched to a gene; V was cut back by 5 bases and J by 5 bases. The CDR3 has 14 residues. Germline CDR1 SGHTA, CDR2 FQGNSA. The sample comes from a study of cytomegalovirus exposure and HLA in healthy donors. Whole-study results and caveats: Data from an earlier analysis indicated that most TCR beta V segments were productive either about 87% or about 30% of the time.

The chain links TRBV7-2 to TRBJ2-5; 7 bases fit TRBD1. The sample comprised PBMCs. This receptor was taken from a woman aged 45-59 years in good health and CMV-seropositive. CDR3 DNA: TGTGCCAGCAGCATAGACAGGGACCGGGAGACCCAGTACTTC. Its translation is CASSIDRDRETQYF.